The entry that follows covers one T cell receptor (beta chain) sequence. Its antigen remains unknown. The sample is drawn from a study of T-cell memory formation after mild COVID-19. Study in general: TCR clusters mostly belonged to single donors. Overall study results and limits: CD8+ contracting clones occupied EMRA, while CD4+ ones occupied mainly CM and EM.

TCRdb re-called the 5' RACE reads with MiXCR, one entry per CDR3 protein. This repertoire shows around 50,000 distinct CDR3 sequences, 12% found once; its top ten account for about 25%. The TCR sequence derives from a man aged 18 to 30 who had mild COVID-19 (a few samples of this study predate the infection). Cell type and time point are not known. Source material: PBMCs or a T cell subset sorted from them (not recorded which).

Here the CDR3 DNA reads TGTGCCAGCAGCTTCAGCAGCGGGGGGATCTATGAGCAGTTCTTC. Protein: CASSFSSGGIYEQFF. The rearrangement links TRBV11-2 to TRBJ2-1; 9 bases match TRBD2. With 3 bases clipped from V and 8 bases from J, the junction kept 8 bases outside the gene matches. The CDR3 loop spans 15 amino acids. Germline V gene data show CDR1 as SGHAT and CDR2 as FQNNGV.